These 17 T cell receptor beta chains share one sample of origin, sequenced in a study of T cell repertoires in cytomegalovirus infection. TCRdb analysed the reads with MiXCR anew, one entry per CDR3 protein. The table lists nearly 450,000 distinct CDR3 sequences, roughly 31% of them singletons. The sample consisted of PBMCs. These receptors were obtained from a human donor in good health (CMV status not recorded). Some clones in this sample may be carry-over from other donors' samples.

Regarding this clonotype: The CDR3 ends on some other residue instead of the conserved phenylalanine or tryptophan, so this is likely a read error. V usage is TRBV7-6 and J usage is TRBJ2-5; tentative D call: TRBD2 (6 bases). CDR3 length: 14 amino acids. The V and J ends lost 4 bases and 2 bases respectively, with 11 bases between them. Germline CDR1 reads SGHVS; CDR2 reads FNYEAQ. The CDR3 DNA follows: TGTGCCAGCAGCTCGGCGGGGCGGCAAGAGACCCAGTACTTA. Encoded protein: CASSSAGRQETQYL.

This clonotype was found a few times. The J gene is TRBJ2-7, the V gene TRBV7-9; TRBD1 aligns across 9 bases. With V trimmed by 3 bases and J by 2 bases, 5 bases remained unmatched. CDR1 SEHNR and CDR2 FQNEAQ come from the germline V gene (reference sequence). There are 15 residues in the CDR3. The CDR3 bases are TGTGCCAGCAGCTTTGGGCACAGGGGGCCCTACGAGCAGTACTTC. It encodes CASSFGHRGPYEQYF.

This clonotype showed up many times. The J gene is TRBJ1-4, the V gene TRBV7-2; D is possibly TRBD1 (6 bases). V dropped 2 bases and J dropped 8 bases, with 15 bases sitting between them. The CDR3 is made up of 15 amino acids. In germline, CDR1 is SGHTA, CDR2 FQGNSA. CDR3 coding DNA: TGTGCCAGCAGCTTAAAGCAGGGGCAGGGGGAAAAACTGTTTTTT. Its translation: CASSLKQGQGEKLFF.

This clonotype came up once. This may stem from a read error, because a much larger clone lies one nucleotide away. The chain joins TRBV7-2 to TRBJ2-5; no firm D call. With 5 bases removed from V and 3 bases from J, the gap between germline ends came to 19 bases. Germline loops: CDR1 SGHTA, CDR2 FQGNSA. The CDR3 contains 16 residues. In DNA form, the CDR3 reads TGTGCCAGCAGCCTCCACGGCTACGTTGTCGAAGAGACCCAGTACTTC. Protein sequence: CASSLHGYVVEETQYF.

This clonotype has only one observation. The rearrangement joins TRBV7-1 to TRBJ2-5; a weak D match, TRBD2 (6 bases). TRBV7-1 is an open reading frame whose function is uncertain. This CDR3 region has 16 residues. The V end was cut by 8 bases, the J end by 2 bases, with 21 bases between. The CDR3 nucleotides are TGTGCCAGCGATGAGGGCCGGGGGACCACACAAGAGACCCAGTACTTC. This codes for CASDEGRGTTQETQYF.

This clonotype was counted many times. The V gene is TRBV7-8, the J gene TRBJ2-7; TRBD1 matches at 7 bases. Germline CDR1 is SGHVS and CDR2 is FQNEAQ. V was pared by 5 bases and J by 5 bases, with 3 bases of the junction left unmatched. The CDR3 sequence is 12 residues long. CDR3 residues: CASSDRADEQYF. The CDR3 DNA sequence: TGTGCCAGCAGCGACAGGGCTGACGAGCAGTACTTC.

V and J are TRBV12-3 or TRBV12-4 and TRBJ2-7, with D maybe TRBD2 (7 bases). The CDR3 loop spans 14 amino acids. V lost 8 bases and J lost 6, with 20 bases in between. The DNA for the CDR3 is TGTGCCAGCTGGGGGGGGCAGGAACAGTTCGAGCAGTACTTC. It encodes CASWGGQEQFEQYF.

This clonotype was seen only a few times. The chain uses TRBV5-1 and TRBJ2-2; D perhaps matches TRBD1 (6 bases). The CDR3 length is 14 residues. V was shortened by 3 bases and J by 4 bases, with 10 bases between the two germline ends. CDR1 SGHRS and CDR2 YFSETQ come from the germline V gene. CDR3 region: CASSSQGGTGELFF. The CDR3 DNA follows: TGCGCCAGCAGCTCACAGGGCGGCACCGGGGAGCTGTTTTTT. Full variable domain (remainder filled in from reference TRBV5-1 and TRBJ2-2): KAGVTQTPRYLIKTRGQQVTLSCSPISGHRSVSWYQQTPGQGLQFLFEYFSETQRNKGNFPGRFSGRQFSNSRSEMNVSTLELGDSALYLCASSSQGGTGELFFGEGSRLTVL.

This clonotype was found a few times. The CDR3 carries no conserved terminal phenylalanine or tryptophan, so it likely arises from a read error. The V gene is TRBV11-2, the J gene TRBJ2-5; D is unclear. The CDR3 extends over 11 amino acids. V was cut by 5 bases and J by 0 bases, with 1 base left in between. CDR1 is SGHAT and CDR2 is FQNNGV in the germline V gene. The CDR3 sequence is CASSNQETQYL. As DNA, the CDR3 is TGTGCCAGCAGCAACCAAGAGACCCAGTACTTA.

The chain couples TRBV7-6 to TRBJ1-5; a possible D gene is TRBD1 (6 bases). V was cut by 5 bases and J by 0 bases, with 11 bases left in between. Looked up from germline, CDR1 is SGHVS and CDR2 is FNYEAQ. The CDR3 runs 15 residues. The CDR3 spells CASSQGIVSNQPQHF. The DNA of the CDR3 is TGTGCCAGCAGCCAGGGGATAGTTAGCAATCAGCCCCAGCATTTT. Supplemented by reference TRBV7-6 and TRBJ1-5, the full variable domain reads GAGVSQSPRYKVTKRGQDVALRCDPISGHVSLYWYRQALGQGPEFLTYFNYEAQQDKSGLPNDRFSAERPEGSISTLTIQRTEQRDSAMYRCASSQGIVSNQPQHFGDGTRLSIL.

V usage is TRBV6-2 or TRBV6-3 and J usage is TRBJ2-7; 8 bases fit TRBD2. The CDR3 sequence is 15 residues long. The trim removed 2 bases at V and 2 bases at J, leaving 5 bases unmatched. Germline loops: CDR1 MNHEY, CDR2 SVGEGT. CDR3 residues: CASSYGLAGPYEQYF. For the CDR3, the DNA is TGTGCCAGCAGTTACGGGCTAGCGGGTCCCTACGAGCAGTACTTC.

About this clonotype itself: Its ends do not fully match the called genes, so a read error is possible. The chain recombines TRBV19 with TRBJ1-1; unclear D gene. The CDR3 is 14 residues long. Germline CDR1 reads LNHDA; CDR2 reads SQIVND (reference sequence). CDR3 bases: TGTGCCAGTATTATAGACTGGGCGAACACTGAAGCTTTCTTT. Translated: CASIIDWANTEAFF.

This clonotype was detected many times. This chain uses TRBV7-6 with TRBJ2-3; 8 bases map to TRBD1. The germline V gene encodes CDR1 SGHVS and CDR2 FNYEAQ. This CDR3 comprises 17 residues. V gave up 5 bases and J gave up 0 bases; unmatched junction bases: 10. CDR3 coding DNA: TGTGCCAGCAGCCAACAGGGGGGCGGCGGTAGCACAGATACGCAGTATTTT. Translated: CASSQQGGGGSTDTQYF.

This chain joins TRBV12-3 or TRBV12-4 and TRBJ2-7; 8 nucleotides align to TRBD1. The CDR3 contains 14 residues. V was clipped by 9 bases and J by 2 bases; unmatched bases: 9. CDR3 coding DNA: TGTGCCAGTTCGACAGACAGGGGTGCCTACGAGCAGTACTTC. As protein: CASSTDRGAYEQYF.

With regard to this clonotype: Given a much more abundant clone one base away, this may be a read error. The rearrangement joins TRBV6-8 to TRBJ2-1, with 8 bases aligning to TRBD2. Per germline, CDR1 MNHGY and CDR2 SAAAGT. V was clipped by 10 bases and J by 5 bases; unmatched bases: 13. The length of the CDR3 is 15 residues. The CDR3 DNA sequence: TGTGCCATCAGCCCCCCGGGGGGGCGGGACAATGAGCAGTTCTTC. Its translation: CAISPPGGRDNEQFF.

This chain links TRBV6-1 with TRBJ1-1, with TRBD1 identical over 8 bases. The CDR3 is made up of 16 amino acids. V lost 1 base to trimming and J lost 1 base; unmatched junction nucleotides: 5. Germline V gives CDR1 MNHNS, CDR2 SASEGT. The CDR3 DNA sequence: TGTGCCAGCAGTGAAGACCTGGACAGGGCGAACACTGAAGCTTTCTTT. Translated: CASSEDLDRANTEAFF.

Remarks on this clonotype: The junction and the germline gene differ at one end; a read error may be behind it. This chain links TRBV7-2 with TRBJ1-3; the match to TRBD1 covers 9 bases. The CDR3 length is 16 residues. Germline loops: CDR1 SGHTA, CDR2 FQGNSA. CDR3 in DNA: TGTGCCAGCAGCTCAGGACAGGGGCGCTCTGGAAACACCATAAATTTT. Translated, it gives CASSSGQGRSGNTINF.